These 25 T cell receptor beta chains were sequenced from one sample in a study of shared clonotypes between healthy human individuals. Terminally differentiated effector memory CD45RA+ cells were left out of the naive CD8 fraction, which was CD45RO-negative and positively selected for CCR7. Produced via immunoSEQ multiplex PCR; TCRdb's table is partial and in-frame only. Among 600,000 or so clones, roughly 96% were seen once, and the ten largest hold about 0.11%. Sequencing used naive CD8+ T cells sorted from blood. The source is a young woman in good health.

The chain employs TRBV4-1 and TRBJ2-7, with D unclear. The germline gives CDR1 MGHRA, CDR2 YSYEKL. The CDR3 consists of 16 residues. Trimming pared 0 bases from V and 3 bases from J, leaving 15 bases between. The chain's CDR3 is CASSQESGPGVYEQYF. CDR3 sequence (DNA): TGCGCCAGCAGCCAAGAATCCGGCCCTGGGGTCTACGAGCAGTACTTC.

The J gene is TRBJ2-3, the V gene TRBV10-3, with TRBD2 matching over 11 bases. Trimming removed 2 bases from V and 6 bases from J; junction bases left unmatched: 13. Germline CDR1 ENHRY, CDR2 SYGVKD. The length of the CDR3 is 18 residues. In nucleotides, the CDR3 is TGTGCCATCAGTGAGAATCGCTTAACTAGCGGGAGCTTGGATACGCAGTATTTT. Its protein is CAISENRLTSGSLDTQYF.

The chain combines TRBV2 with TRBJ1-4, with a possible D match to TRBD1 (5 bases). V dropped 7 bases and J dropped 0 bases, with 15 bases sitting between them. The germline V gene encodes CDR1 SNHLY and CDR2 FYNNEI. CDR3 size: 16 residues. The CDR3 here is CASMKGQHATNEKLFF. CDR3 coding DNA: TGTGCCAGCATGAAGGGGCAACACGCAACTAATGAAAAACTGTTTTTT. The whole variable domain, remainder taken from reference TRBV2 and TRBJ1-4, is EPEVTQTPSHQVTQMGQEVILRCVPISNHLYFYWYRQILGQKVEFLVSFYNNEISEKSEIFDDQFSVERPDGSNFTLKIRSTKLEDSAMYFCASMKGQHATNEKLFFGSGTQLSVL.

The chain has TRBV5-6 and TRBJ2-5, with TRBD2 matching over 7 bases. This CDR3 is 13 amino acids long. The germline gives CDR1 SGHDT, CDR2 YYEEEE. Unmatched junction bases numbered 4, after V lost 1 base and J lost 7 bases. This chain's CDR3 is CASSLIREGTQYF. For the CDR3, the DNA is TGTGCCAGCAGCTTGATTAGGGAGGGGACCCAGTACTTC.

The rearrangement links TRBV5-6 to TRBJ1-2, with 7 bases fitting TRBD1. Trimming cost V 0 bases and J 4 bases; bases outside gene matches: 12. This CDR3 has 17 residues. The germline V gene has CDR1 SGHDT and CDR2 YYEEEE. The CDR3 DNA follows: TGTGCCAGCAGCTTGGAACGTGACAGGGCTCAGAGCTATGGCTACACCTTC. Amino acid sequence: CASSLERDRAQSYGYTF.

Of note for this clone: This sample includes further DNA sequences coding for the same CDR3. Written as DNA, the CDR3 is TGTGCCAGCAGTTTAGGTGGGGCCAACGTCCTGACTTTC. Protein product: CASSLGGANVLTF. This chain connects TRBV27 to TRBJ2-6, with D uncertain. CDR1 and CDR2 (germline): MNHEY, SMNVEV (reference sequence). With 2 bases removed from V and 3 bases from J, the gap between germline ends came to 2 bases. The CDR3 contains 13 residues.

The gene calls are TRBV27 and TRBJ1-5; D remains ambiguous. Germline CDR1 MNHEY, CDR2 SMNVEV (reference sequence). Trimming shortened V by 9 bases and J by 7 bases, and 19 bases separated the two germline ends. This CDR3 has 14 amino acids. DNA of the CDR3: TGTGCCAGTTCCGCAGCGGGAGGCTGGCAGCCCCAGCATTTT. It translates to CASSAAGGWQPQHF.

The rearrangement uses TRBV19 and TRBJ2-5; TRBD2 is a possible D gene (6 bases). V lost 7 bases and J lost 5, with 17 bases in between. The CDR3 has 14 amino acids. The germline gives CDR1 LNHDA, CDR2 SQIVND (reference sequence). CDR3 protein: CASNNPGDRETQYF. CDR3 sequence (DNA): TGTGCCAGTAATAATCCGGGGGACCGGGAGACCCAGTACTTC.

The chain couples TRBV9 to TRBJ2-3; 7 nucleotides align to TRBD1. J gave up 0 bases and V 5 bases, and 9 bases lay outside the gene matches. The germline V gene has CDR1 SGDLS and CDR2 YYNGEE. This CDR3 comprises 16 residues. The CDR3 is CASSGPGQTSTDTQYF. The CDR3 DNA is TGTGCCAGCAGTGGACCGGGACAGACGAGCACAGATACGCAGTATTTT.

The chain joins TRBV11-2 to TRBJ2-5; the match to TRBD2 covers 7 bases. The J call could be wrong; TRBJ2-7 is a better fit for the DNA end. CDR3 length: 13 residues. Germline CDR1 and CDR2: SGHAT and FQNNGV. The CDR3 DNA reads TGTGCCAGCATGGAGGGAGGGAGGTACGAGCAGTACTTC. It translates to CASMEGGRYEQYF.

The V and J genes are TRBV19 and TRBJ1-1; no reliable D call. V was cut by 5 bases and J by 1 base, with 5 bases left in between. Germline CDR1 is LNHDA and CDR2 is SQIVND (reference sequence). This CDR3 spans 12 amino acids. The CDR3 loop reads CASSLKNTEAFF. The CDR3, as DNA: TGTGCCAGTAGTCTTAAGAACACTGAAGCTTTCTTT. The complete variable domain, with remaining parts taken from reference TRBV19 and TRBJ1-1, reads DGGITQSPKYLFRKEGQNVTLSCEQNLNHDAMYWYRQDPGQGLRLIYYSQIVNDFQKGDIAEGYSVSREKKESFPLTVTSAQKNPTAFYLCASSLKNTEAFFGQGTRLTVV.

V is TRBV11-2 and J is TRBJ2-7, with 7 bases that match TRBD2. CDR1 SGHAT and CDR2 FQNNGV come from the germline V gene. The CDR3 extends over 16 amino acids. The V segment lost 1 base and the J segment 3 bases; nucleotides outside the gene matches: 9. The CDR3 coding sequence is TGTGCCAGCAGCTTAGTAGGCCTAGCGGAGCTCTACGAGCAGTACTTC. Its protein is CASSLVGLAELYEQYF.

The CDR3 coding sequence is TGCGCCAGCAGCCAAGTCCACGGTAGCAATCAGCCCCAGCATTTT. As protein: CASSQVHGSNQPQHF. The chain couples TRBV4-1 to TRBJ1-5; D remains unclear. V was cut by 1 base and J by 0 bases, with 7 bases left in between. Germline V gene lookup returns CDR1 MGHRA and CDR2 YSYEKL. The CDR3 is 15 amino acids.

V is TRBV27 and J is TRBJ1-1, with D hard to call. This CDR3 spans 11 amino acids. The germline gives CDR1 MNHEY, CDR2 SMNVEV (reference sequence). V lost 6 bases to trimming and J lost 7 bases, with 9 bases between them. Here the CDR3 reads CASSRGGEAFF. The DNA of the CDR3 is TGTGCCAGCAGCCGCGGTGGTGAAGCTTTCTTT.

This chain connects TRBV28 to TRBJ2-7; 10 nucleotides align to TRBD1. The CDR3 loop spans 14 amino acids. Trimming at V came to 7 bases and at J to 5 bases, leaving 8 bases not matched to a gene. Looked up from germline, CDR1 is MDHEN and CDR2 is SYDVKM. CDR3 coding DNA: TGTGCCAGCAAAGACCGGGACAGGGGTGACGAGCAGTACTTC. Protein product: CASKDRDRGDEQYF.

The rearrangement uses TRBV27 and TRBJ2-7, with 9 bases identical to TRBD1. V shed 6 bases and J 3 bases; nucleotides not matched to a gene: 9. Per germline, CDR1 MNHEY and CDR2 SMNVEV (reference sequence). The CDR3 has 15 residues. CDR3 in amino acids: CASSQKGQGNYEQYF. Written as DNA, the CDR3 is TGTGCCAGCAGCCAAAAGGGACAGGGTAACTACGAGCAGTACTTC.

The chain is built from TRBV13 and TRBJ2-7; 8 bases match TRBD2. Germline V lookup: CDR1 PRHDT, CDR2 FYEKMQ (reference sequence). The CDR3 has 14 residues. V shed 7 bases, J shed 5 bases, and the junction held 10 bases outside the gene matches. CDR3 DNA sequence: TGTGCCAGCACGATGACGGGAGGGCCCCACGAGCAGTACTTC. The encoded protein is CASTMTGGPHEQYF.

The V and J genes are TRBV6-5 and TRBJ1-4; 7 positions match TRBD1. The CDR3 totals 16 residues. CDR1 is MNHEY, CDR2 SVGAGI, per germline. V lost 2 bases and J lost 8; bases outside the gene matches: 11. The CDR3 DNA reads as TGTGCCAGCAGTTACGAGGCGACAGGGCGAGGCGAAAAACTGTTTTTT. It encodes CASSYEATGRGEKLFF.

The genes are TRBV28 and TRBJ1-2, with D perhaps matching TRBD1 (5 bases). V was cut by 6 bases and J by 2 bases, with 13 bases left in between. In germline, CDR1 is MDHEN, CDR2 SYDVKM. There are 14 residues in the CDR3. The CDR3, as DNA: TGTGCCAGCAGGCCCTTGCAGGGCAACTATGGCTACACCTTC. Translation gives CASRPLQGNYGYTF.

For the CDR3, the DNA is TGTGCCAGCAGCTCTCTAAATGAGTGGCAGTTCTTC. Its protein product is CASSSLNEWQFF. The chain joins TRBV5-5 to TRBJ2-1; D not resolved. Germline loops: CDR1 SGHKS, CDR2 YYEKEE (reference sequence). Trimming stripped 3 bases from V and 12 bases from J, with 13 bases between. This CDR3 is built from 12 residues.

The rearrangement uses TRBV13 and TRBJ2-7; 7 bases line up with TRBD1. CDR3 size: 14 residues. The germline V gene has CDR1 PRHDT and CDR2 FYEKMQ (reference sequence). The junction had 5 bases not matched to a gene; V was cut back by 5 bases and J by 1 base. CDR3 amino acids: CASSAPGQSYEQYF. The CDR3 region has the DNA TGTGCCAGCAGCGCTCCGGGACAGTCCTACGAGCAGTACTTC.

Here the CDR3 reads CASSSRDRGKNTEAFF. CDR3 sequence (DNA): TGTGCCAGCAGCTCTCGGGACCGAGGAAAGAACACTGAAGCTTTCTTT. The chain employs TRBV9 and TRBJ1-1, with D tentatively TRBD1 (5 bases). Trimming shortened V by 4 bases and J by 1 base, and 17 bases separated the two germline ends. Looked up from germline, CDR1 is SGDLS and CDR2 is YYNGEE. CDR3 size: 16 residues.

The V gene is TRBV5-1, the J gene TRBJ1-1, with D possibly being TRBD1 (6 bases). V was pared by 2 bases and J by 0 bases, with 11 bases between. The V gene's germline CDR1 is SGHRS and CDR2 YFSETQ. This CDR3 spans 15 amino acids. The CDR3 region has the DNA TGCGCCAGCAGCTTTGGAGGGGGAATGAACACTGAAGCTTTCTTT. Protein sequence: CASSFGGGMNTEAFF. Combining the CDR3 with reference TRBV5-1 and TRBJ1-1 gives the whole variable domain KAGVTQTPRYLIKTRGQQVTLSCSPISGHRSVSWYQQTPGQGLQFLFEYFSETQRNKGNFPGRFSGRQFSNSRSEMNVSTLELGDSALYLCASSFGGGMNTEAFFGQGTRLTVV.

This chain links TRBV29-1 with TRBJ1-2; D ambiguous. The germline V and J ends were trimmed by 0 bases and 3 bases, with 8 bases remaining between them. The germline CDR1 and CDR2 sequences are SQVTM and ANQGSEA. CDR3 length equals 13 residues. CDR3 amino acids: CSVEDLVDYGYTF. In nucleotides, the CDR3 is TGCAGCGTTGAAGACCTCGTAGACTATGGCTACACCTTC.

The chain couples TRBV10-3 to TRBJ2-2; the match to TRBD1 covers 7 bases. Germline CDR1 ENHRY, CDR2 SYGVKD. With V trimmed by 6 bases and J by 6 bases, 1 base remained unmatched. The CDR3 totals 12 residues. CDR3 sequence: CAISQGAGELFF. CDR3 sequence (DNA): TGTGCCATCAGCCAGGGGGCCGGGGAGCTGTTTTTT.